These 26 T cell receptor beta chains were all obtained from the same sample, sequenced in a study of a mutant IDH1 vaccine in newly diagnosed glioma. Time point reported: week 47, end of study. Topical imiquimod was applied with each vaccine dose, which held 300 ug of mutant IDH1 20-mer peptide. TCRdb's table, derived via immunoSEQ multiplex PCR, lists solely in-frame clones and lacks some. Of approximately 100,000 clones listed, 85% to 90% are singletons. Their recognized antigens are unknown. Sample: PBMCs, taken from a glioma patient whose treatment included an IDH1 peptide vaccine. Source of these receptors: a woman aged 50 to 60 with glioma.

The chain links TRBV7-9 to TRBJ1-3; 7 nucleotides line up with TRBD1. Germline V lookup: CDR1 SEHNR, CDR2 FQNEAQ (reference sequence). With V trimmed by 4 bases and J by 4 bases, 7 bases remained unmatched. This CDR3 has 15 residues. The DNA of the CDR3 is TGTGCCAGCAGCTCTTACGGGACAGACGGAAACACCATATATTTT. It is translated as CASSSYGTDGNTIYF.

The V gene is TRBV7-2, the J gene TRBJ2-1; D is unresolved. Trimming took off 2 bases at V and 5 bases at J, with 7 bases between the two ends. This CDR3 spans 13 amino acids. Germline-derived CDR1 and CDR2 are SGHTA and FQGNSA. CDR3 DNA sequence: TGTGCCAGCAGCTTACCCACCAACAATGAGCAGTTCTTC. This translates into CASSLPTNNEQFF. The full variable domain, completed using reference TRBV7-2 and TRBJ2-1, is GAGVSQSPSNKVTEKGKDVELRCDPISGHTALYWYRQSLGQGLEFLIYFQGNSAPDKSGLPSDRFSAERTGGSVSTLTIQRTQQEDSAVYLCASSLPTNNEQFFGPGTRLTVL.

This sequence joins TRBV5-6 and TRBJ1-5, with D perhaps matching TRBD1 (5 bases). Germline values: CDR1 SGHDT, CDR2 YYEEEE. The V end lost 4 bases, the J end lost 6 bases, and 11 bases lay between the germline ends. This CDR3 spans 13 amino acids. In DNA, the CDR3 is TGTGCCAGCAGCGATAGGGGACTTCAGCCCCAGCATTTT. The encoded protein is CASSDRGLQPQHF. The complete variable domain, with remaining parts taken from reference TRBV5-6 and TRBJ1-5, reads DAGVTQSPTHLIKTRGQQVTLRCSPKSGHDTVSWYQQALGQGPQFIFQYYEEEERQRGNFPDRFSGHQFPNYSSELNVNALLLGDSALYLCASSDRGLQPQHFGDGTRLSIL.

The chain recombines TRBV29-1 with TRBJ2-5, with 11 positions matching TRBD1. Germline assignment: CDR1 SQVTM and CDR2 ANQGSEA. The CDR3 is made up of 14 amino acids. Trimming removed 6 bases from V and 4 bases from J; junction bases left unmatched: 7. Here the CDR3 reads CSVPGTGGGETQYF. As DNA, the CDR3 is TGCAGCGTCCCCGGGACAGGGGGAGGAGAGACCCAGTACTTC.

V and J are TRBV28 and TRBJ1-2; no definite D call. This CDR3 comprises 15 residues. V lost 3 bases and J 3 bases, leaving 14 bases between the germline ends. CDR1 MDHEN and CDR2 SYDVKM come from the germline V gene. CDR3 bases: TGTGCCAGCAGTTTCTTAGGTCCGAAATACTATGGCTACACCTTC. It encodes CASSFLGPKYYGYTF.

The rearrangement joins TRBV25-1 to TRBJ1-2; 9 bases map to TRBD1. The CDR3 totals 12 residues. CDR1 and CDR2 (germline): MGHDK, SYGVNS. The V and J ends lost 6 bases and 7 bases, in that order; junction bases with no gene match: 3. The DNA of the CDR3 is TGTGCCAGCAGACAGGGGGCGGCTGGCTACACCTTC. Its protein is CASRQGAAGYTF.

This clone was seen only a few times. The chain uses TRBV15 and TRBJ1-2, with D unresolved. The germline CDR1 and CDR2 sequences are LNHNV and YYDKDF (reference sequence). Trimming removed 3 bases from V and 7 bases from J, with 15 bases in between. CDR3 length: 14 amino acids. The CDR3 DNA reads TGTGCCACCAGCAGTGCCTTGGGTAGGAGTGGCTACACCTTC. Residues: CATSSALGRSGYTF.

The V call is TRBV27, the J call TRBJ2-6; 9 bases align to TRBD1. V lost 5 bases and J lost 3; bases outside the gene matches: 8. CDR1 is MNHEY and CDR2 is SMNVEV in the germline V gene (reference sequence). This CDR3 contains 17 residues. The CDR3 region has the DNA TGTGCCAGCAGTCCTACAGGGGGCGCAATTGGGGCCAACGTCCTGACTTTC. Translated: CASSPTGGAIGANVLTF.

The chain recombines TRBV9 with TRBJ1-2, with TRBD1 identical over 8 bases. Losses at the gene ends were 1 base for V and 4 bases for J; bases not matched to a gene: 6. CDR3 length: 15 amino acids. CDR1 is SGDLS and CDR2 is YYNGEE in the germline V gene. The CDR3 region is CASSVITGGRYGYTF. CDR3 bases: TGTGCCAGCAGCGTAATTACAGGGGGTCGCTATGGCTACACCTTC.

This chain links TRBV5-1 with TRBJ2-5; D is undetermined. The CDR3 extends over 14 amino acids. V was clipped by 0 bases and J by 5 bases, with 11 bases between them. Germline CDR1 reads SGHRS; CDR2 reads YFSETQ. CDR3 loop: CASSLGQSSETQYF. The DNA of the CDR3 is TGCGCCAGCAGCTTGGGACAATCATCGGAGACCCAGTACTTC.

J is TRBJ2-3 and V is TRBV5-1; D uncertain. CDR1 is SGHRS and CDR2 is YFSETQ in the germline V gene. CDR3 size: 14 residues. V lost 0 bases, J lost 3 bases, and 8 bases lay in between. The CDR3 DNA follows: TGCGCCAGCAGCTTGGAACGGCAGACAGATACGCAGTATTTT. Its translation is CASSLERQTDTQYF.

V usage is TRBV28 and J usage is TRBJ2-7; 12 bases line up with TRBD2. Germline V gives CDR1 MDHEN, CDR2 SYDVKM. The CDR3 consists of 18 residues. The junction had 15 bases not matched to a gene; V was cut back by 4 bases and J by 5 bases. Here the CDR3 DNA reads TGTGCCAGCAGTTCAGCCCCTGGACTAGCGGGATATTTCCACGAGCAGTACTTC. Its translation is CASSSAPGLAGYFHEQYF.

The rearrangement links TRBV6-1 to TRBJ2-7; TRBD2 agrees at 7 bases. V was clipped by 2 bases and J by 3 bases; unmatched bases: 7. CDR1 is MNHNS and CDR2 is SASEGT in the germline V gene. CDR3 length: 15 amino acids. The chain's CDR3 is CASSEPMGGSYEQYF. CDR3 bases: TGTGCCAGCAGTGAACCAATGGGCGGGAGCTACGAGCAGTACTTC.

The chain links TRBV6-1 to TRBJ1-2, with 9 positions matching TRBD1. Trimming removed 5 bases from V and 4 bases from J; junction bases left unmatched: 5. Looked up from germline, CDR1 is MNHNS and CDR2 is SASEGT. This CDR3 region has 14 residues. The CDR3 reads CASSTRDRAYGYTF. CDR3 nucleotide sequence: TGTGCCAGCAGTACCCGGGACAGGGCCTATGGCTACACCTTC.

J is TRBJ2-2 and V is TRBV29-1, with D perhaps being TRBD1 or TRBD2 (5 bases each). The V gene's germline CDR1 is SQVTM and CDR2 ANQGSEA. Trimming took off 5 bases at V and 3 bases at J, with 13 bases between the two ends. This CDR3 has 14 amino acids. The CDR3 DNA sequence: TGCAGCGTTCGGTTGGGACGGGACACCGGGGAGCTGTTTTTT. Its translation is CSVRLGRDTGELFF.

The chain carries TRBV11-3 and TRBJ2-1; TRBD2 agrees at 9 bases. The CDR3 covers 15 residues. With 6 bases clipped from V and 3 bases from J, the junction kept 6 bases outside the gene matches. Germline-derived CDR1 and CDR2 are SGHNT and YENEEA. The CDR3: CASSLKTSGYNEQFF. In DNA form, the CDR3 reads TGTGCCAGCAGTCTAAAGACTAGCGGCTACAATGAGCAGTTCTTC.

As DNA, the CDR3 is TGTGCCAGCAGCACCTACAGGGGGGAGAACACTGAAGCTTTCTTT. Amino acids: CASSTYRGENTEAFF. V gene TRBV11-2 combines with J gene TRBJ1-1; TRBD1 agrees at 8 bases. The CDR3 spans 15 residues. The V gene end was trimmed by 5 bases and the J gene end by 1 base; junction bases not matched to a gene: 6. Per the germline V gene, CDR1 is SGHAT and CDR2 is FQNNGV.

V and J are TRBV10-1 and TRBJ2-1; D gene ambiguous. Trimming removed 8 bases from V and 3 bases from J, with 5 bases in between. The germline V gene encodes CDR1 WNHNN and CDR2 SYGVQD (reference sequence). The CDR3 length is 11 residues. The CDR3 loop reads CASSDYNEQFF. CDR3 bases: TGCGCCAGCTCAGACTACAATGAGCAGTTCTTC.

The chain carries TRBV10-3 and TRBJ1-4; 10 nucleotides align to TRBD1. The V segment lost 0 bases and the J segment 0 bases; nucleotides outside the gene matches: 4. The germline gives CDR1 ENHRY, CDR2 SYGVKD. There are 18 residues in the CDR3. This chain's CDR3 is CAISESEGQGATNEKLFF. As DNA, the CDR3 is TGTGCCATCAGTGAGTCCGAAGGACAGGGGGCAACTAATGAAAAACTGTTTTTT.

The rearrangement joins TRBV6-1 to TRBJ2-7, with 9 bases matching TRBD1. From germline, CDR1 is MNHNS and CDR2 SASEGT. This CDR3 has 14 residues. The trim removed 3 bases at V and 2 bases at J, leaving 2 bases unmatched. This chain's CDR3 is CASSEGTGPYEQYF. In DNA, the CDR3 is TGTGCCAGCAGTGAGGGGACAGGGCCCTACGAGCAGTACTTC.

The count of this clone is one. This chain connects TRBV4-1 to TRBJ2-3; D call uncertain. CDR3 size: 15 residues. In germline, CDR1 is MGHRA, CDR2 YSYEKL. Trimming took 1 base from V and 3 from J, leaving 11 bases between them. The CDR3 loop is CASSQGAGLTDTQYF. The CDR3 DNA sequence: TGCGCCAGCAGCCAAGGTGCAGGCCTTACAGATACGCAGTATTTT.

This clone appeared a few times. CDR3 bases: TGTGCCAGCAGTGAGGAGGGACGGCTTTCTCATTTT. It encodes CASSEEGRLSHF. The chain couples TRBV2 to TRBJ1-5; D may be TRBD1 (5 bases). CDR1 is SNHLY, CDR2 FYNNEI, per germline. The CDR3 has 12 residues. V lost 3 bases to trimming and J lost 16 bases, with 16 bases between them.

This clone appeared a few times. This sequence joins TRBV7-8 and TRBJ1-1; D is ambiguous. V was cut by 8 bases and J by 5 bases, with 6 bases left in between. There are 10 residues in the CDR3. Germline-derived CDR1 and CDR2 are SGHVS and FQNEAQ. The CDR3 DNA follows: TGTGCCAGCTCCGGTACTGAAGCTTTCTTT. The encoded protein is CASSGTEAFF.

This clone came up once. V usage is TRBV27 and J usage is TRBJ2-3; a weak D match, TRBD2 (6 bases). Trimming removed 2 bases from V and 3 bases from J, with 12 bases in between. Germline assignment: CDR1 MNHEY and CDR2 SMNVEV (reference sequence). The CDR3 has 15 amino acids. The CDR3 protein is CASSLIGSGTDTQYF. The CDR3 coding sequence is TGTGCCAGCAGTTTAATCGGGAGTGGGACAGATACGCAGTATTTT.

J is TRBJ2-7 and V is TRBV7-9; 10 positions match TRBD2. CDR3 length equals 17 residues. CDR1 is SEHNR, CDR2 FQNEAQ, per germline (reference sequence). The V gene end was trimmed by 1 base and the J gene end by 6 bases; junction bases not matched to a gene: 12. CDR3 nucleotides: TGTGCCAGCAGCTTAGGGTTGGATAGCGGGAGGTTTGGCGAGCAGTACTTC. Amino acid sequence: CASSLGLDSGRFGEQYF.

This CDR3 reads CASSQGLSHSYNEQFF. The CDR3 nucleotides read TGTGCCAGCAGCCAAGGGCTTAGCCACTCCTACAATGAGCAGTTCTTC. The V call is TRBV4-2, the J call TRBJ2-1; D uncertain. Germline V gene data show CDR1 as LGHNA and CDR2 as YNFKEQ. The CDR3 contains 16 residues. V lost 1 base, J lost 0 bases, and 10 bases lay in between.